This paragraph covers one T cell receptor beta chain sequence. This clonotype has more than one count but fewer than ten. Its recognized antigen is unknown. No base qualities exist here, and no much larger clone lies one base off it. The data derive from a study of blood T cells in healthy people across ages (dated by TCRdb to the mid-2010s). The study in broad terms: Template switching captured roughly one uniquely barcoded TCR beta cDNA molecule per two T cells in model experiments. To avoid experimental bias, donors of different ages were spread randomly across the sequencing lanes. The study analyzed two additional independent replicas of 1 million unique cDNA reads from the same blood draw for two donors, one aged 18 to 30 and one aged 80 or older. Age-related changes in TCR beta repertoire diversity were measured in the study by deep sequencing normalized with unique cDNA molecular identifiers. Donors were grouped into four age groups: young (average roughly 15 years), middle-aged (39), aged (around 56) and long-lived (approximately 82). Study-wide conclusions, independent of this receptor: As age increased, observed TCR beta diversity per million T cells dropped in a roughly linear way, and a significant reduction was already evident by age around 41. Estimates of total diversity from one million sequenced T cells were regarded as lower bounds and underestimates. The percentage of naive T cells measured by flow cytometry correlated strongly with observed TCR beta diversity. Compared with the aged group, the long-lived group had more naive CD4+ T cells, fewer expanded clones and increased TCR diversity, a pattern suggesting age selection. The CMV infection status of donors was not known, potentially confounding age-related changes in expanded clonotypes. Because profiling used bulk unsorted PBMCs, naive and antigen-experienced compartments could not be compared conclusively.

Systemically healthy Caucasian individuals from Russia, over 30 in total and aged about 6 to 100 years, were included as donors. Each donor gave 8 to 10 milliliters of peripheral blood, collected into EDTA-treated Vacutainer tubes. PBMCs were isolated by Ficoll-Paque density-gradient centrifugation, with at least 6 million obtained per sample. Total RNA, at least 5 micrograms per sample, was extracted from PBMCs with Trizol reagent. For every donor, an aliquot of PBMCs went through flow cytometry to measure the percentages of naive CD45RAhigh/CD27high T cells. Trimming costs V 0 bases and J 0 bases, and their ends lie 12 bases apart. CDR1 MNHEY and CDR2 SVGAGI are derived from the germline V gene. Counted from cysteine to phenylalanine, this CDR3 has 16 amino acids. Just the 48-base CDR3 DNA is kept, in frame starting at base 1. Library generation was performed with 5' RACE. Sequenced using an Illumina HiSeq 2500. The second PCR ran for roughly 7 to 11 cycles and used a J-beta primer mix along with a sample-barcoded 5' primer. Each TCR beta cDNA molecule received a unique molecular identifier from a template-switch 5' adaptor carrying 12 random nucleotides. Each sample yielded at least 3 million CDR3-containing paired-end reads. First-strand cDNA was synthesized from all RNA with the Mint cDNA synthesis kit, primed by a TRBC-specific oligonucleotide. After uracil-DNA glycosylase treatment, a first 18-cycle PCR used universal primers M1SS and BC2_uni_R on all cDNA. The authors' pipeline ran thus. Each sample was normalized by randomly selecting 1 million high-quality reads, each carrying a distinct molecular identifier. Instead of being binned into consensus sequences, reads that shared molecular identifiers were thrown out. MiTCR, with a Q25 quality threshold and the strictest error-elimination algorithm, was used for CDR3 identification, clonotype clustering and error correction. A nonparametric unseen species model with Euler transformation was used to estimate lower-bound total TCR beta diversity. The public reads were reprocessed in TCRdb via fastp at Q25 and MiXCR, keeping in-frame beta chains. Every CDR3 protein is listed once, alongside the most common genes and DNA of its rows. Here the V and J calls rest on TCRdb's processing, not on the authors' analysis. This sample comprises some 1.4 million distinct CDR3 sequences, 40% to 50% of them detected only once. The ten largest account for roughly 7.9% of the sample.

Sequenced material: blood. The source is a woman aged 18 to 35 in good health. The chain is encoded by TRBV6-5 joined to TRBJ2-7, with the D gene uncertain. Read as DNA, the sequence is TGTGCCAGCAGTTACTCTGCCCGGGTCTACTCCTACGAGCAGTACTTC. It is translated as CASSYSARVYSYEQYF.